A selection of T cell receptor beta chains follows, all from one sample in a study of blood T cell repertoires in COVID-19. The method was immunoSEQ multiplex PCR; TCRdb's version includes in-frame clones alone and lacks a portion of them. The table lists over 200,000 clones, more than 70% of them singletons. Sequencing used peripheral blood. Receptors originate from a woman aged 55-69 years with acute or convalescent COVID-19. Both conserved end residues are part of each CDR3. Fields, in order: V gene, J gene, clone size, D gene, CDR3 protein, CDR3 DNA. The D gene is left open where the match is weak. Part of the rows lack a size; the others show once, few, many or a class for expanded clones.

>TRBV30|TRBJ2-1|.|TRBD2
CAVILAGGRNEQFF
TGTGCCGTCATACTAGCGGGGGGGAGGAATGAGCAGTTCTTC
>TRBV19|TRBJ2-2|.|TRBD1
CASSIDRGDPNTGELFF
TGTGCCAGTAGTATCGACAGGGGGGACCCGAACACCGGGGAGCTGTTTTTT
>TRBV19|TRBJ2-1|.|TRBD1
CASSRRQGFYNEQFF
TGTGCCAGTAGCCGGAGACAGGGTTTCTACAATGAGCAGTTCTTC
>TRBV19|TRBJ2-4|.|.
CASSKTGIDIQYF
TGTGCCAGTTCAAAGACAGGTATAGACATTCAGTACTTC
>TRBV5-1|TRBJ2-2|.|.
CASSLSRGGTNTGELFF
TGCGCCAGCAGCTTATCCAGGGGTGGCACGAACACCGGGGAGCTGTTTTTT
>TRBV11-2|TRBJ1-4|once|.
CASSLGLTGEKLFF
TGTGCCAGCAGCTTAGGACTGACGGGAGAAAAACTGTTTTTT
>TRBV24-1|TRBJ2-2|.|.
CATSDSGQFTGELFF
TGTGCCACCAGTGATTCTGGACAGTTCACCGGGGAGCTGTTTTTT
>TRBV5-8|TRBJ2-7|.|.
CATRRGGEQYF
TGTGCCACCCGCAGGGGTGGCGAGCAGTACTTC
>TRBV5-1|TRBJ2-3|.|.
CASSPEVTTSTDTQYF
TGCGCCAGCAGCCCGGAGGTGACTACTAGCACAGATACGCAGTATTTT
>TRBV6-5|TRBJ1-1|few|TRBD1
CASSQNDRGGPEAFF
TGTGCCAGCAGCCAGAACGACAGGGGGGGTCCTGAAGCTTTCTTT
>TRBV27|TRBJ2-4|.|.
CASNDRFAKNIQYF
TGTGCCAGCAATGACAGATTTGCCAAAAACATTCAGTACTTC
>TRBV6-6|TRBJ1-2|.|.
CASSLEGSYGYTF
TGTGCCAGCAGTCTGGAGGGGAGCTATGGCTACACCTTC
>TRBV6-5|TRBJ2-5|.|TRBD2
CASSFLAGGVRETQYF
TGTGCCAGCAGTTTCCTAGCGGGAGGCGTCCGGGAGACCCAGTACTTC
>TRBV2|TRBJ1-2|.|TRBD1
CASSEFGTVAYGYTF
TGTGCCAGCAGTGAATTCGGGACAGTAGCCTATGGCTACACCTTC
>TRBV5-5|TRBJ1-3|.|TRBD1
CASSLLDRGPGNTIYF
TGTGCCAGCAGCTTGTTGGACAGGGGGCCTGGAAACACCATATATTTT
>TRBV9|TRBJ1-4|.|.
CASSVDSEKLFF
TGTGCCAGCAGCGTAGATAGCGAAAAACTGTTTTTT
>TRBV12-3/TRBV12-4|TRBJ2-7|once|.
CASSLRGYEQYF
TGTGCCAGCAGTCTGCGGGGCTACGAGCAGTACTTC
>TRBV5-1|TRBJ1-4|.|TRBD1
CASSPQGAHNEKLFF
TGCGCCAGCAGCCCTCAGGGGGCCCATAATGAAAAACTGTTTTTT
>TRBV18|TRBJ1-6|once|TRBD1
CASSMDRGRDSPLHF
TGTGCCAGCTCCATGGACAGGGGAAGAGATTCACCCCTCCACTTT
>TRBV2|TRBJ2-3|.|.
CASHLKRPTDTQYF
TGTGCCAGCCACTTAAAGAGGCCCACAGATACGCAGTATTTT
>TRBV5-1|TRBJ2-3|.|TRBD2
CASSLEPGGQADTQYF
TGCGCCAGCAGCTTGGAACCGGGAGGGCAGGCAGATACGCAGTATTTT
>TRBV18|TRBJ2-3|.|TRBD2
CASSPLREVDTQYF
TGTGCCAGCTCACCCTTGCGGGAGGTAGATACGCAGTATTTT
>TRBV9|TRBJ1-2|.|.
CASSVVNRGQTF
TGTGCCAGCAGCGTAGTCAATAGGGGCCAAACCTTC
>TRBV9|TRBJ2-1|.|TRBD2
CASSSGRIYNEQFF
TGTGCCAGCAGTAGCGGGAGGATTTACAATGAGCAGTTCTTC
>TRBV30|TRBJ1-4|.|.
CAWSGRPVEEKLFF
TGTGCCTGGAGTGGGCGTCCCGTGGAGGAAAAACTGTTTTTT
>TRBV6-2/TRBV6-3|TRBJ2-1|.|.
CASSYRGDSSYNEQFF
TGTGCCAGCAGTTACAGGGGGGACAGCTCCTACAATGAGCAGTTCTTC
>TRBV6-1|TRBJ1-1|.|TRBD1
CASSDTGGTGFGTEAFF
TGTGCCAGCAGTGATACCGGTGGGACAGGGTTCGGCACTGAAGCTTTCTTT
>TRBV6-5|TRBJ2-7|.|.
CASSFLLLGYEQYF
TGTGCCAGCAGTTTCCTCTTGCTCGGGTACGAGCAGTACTTC
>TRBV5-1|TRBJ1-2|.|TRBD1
CASTRQGEANYGYTF
TGCGCCAGCACGCGACAGGGGGAAGCTAACTATGGCTACACCTTC
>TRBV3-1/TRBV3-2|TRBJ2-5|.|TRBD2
CASSHPGLAGNPQETQYF
TGTGCCAGCAGCCATCCTGGACTAGCGGGCAACCCCCAAGAGACCCAGTACTTC
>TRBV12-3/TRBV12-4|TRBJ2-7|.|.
CASSLEGYEQYF
TGTGCCAGCAGTTTGGAGGGATACGAGCAGTACTTC